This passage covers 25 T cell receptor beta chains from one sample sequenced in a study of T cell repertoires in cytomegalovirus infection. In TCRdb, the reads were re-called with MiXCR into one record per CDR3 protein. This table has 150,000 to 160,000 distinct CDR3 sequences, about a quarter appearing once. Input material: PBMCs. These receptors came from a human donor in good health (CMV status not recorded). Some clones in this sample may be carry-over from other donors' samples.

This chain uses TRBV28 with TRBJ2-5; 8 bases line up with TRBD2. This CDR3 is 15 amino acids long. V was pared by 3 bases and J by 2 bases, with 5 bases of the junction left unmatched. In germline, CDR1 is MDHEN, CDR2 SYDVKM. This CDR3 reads CASSFIAGGQETQYF. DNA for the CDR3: TGTGCCAGCAGTTTCATCGCGGGGGGACAAGAGACCCAGTACTTC. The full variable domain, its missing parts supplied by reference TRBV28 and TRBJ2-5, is DVKVTQSSRYLVKRTGEKVFLECVQDMDHENMFWYRQDPGLGLRLIYFSYDVKMKEKGDIPEGYSVSREKKERFSLILESASTNQTSMYLCASSFIAGGQETQYFGPGTRLLVL.

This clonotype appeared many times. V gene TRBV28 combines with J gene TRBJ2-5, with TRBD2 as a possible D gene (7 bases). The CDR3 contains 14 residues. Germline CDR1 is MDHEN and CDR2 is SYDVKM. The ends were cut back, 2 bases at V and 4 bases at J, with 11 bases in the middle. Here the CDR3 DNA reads TGTGCCAGCAGTTTAACAGGGAGGGGAGAGACCCAGTACTTC. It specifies CASSLTGRGETQYF.

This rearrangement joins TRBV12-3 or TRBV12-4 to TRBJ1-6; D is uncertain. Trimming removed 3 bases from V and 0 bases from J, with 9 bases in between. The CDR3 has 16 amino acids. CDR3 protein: CASSLGLNSYNSPLHF. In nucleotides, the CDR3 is TGTGCCAGCAGTTTGGGCCTGAACTCCTATAATTCACCCCTCCACTTT.

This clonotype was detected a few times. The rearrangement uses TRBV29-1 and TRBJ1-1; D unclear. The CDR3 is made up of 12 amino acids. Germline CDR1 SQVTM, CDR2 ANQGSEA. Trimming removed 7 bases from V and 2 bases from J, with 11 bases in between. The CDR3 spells CSASDGNTEAFF. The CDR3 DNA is TGCAGCGCCAGCGACGGAAACACTGAAGCTTTCTTT.

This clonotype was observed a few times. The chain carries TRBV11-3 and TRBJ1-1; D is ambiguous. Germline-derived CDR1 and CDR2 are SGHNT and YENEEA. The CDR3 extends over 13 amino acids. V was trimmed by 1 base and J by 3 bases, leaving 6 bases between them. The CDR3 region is CASSLVSDTEAFF. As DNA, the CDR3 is TGTGCCAGCAGCTTAGTATCGGACACTGAAGCTTTCTTT.

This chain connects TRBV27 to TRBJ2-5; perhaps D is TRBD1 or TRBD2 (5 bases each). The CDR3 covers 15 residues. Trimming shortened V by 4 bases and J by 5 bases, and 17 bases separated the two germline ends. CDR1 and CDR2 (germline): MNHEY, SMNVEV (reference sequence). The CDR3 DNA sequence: TGTGCCAGCAGTTCCGCCGGGACCCTGGGGGAGACCCAGTACTTC. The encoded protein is CASSSAGTLGETQYF.

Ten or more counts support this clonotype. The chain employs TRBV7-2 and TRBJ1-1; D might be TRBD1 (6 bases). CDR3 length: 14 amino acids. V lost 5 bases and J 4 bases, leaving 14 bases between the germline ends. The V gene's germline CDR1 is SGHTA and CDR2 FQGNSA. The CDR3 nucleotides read TGTGCCAGCAGCCAGGGGACAAGGGGCACTGAAGCTTTCTTT. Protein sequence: CASSQGTRGTEAFF.

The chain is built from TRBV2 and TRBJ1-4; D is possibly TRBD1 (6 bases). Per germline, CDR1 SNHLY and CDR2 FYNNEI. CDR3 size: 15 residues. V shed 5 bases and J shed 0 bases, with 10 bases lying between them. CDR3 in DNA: TGTGCCAGCAGTTGGACAGTTGCAACTAATGAAAAACTGTTTTTT. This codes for CASSWTVATNEKLFF.

The CDR3 loop reads CASSLTGIHNEQFF. CDR3 in DNA: TGTGCCAGCAGCTTAACCGGGATCCACAATGAGCAGTTCTTC. This chain connects TRBV5-6 to TRBJ2-1; D may be TRBD2 (5 bases). CDR1 and CDR2 (germline): SGHDT, YYEEEE. CDR3 size: 14 residues. The V gene lost 2 bases and the J gene lost 5 bases, with 11 bases spanning the gap.

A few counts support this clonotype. The chain's CDR3 is CASSLWWRDGETQYF. The CDR3, as DNA: TGCGCCAGCAGCTTGTGGTGGCGGGATGGAGAGACCCAGTACTTC. The gene calls are TRBV5-1 and TRBJ2-5; a possible D gene is TRBD2 (6 bases). The germline V gene encodes CDR1 SGHRS and CDR2 YFSETQ. The CDR3 has 15 amino acids. The ends were cut back, 1 base at V and 4 bases at J, with 14 bases in the middle.

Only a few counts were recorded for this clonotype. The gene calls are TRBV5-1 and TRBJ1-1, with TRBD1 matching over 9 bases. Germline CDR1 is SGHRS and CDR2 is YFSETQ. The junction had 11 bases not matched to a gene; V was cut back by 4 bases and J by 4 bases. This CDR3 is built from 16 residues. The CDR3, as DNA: TGCGCCAGCAGCGCTACCCCAGGACAGGGGTCCACTGAAGCTTTCTTT. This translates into CASSATPGQGSTEAFF.

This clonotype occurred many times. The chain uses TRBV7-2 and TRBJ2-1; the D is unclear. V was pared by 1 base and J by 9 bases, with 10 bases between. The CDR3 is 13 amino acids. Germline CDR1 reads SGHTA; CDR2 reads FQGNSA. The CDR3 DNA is TGTGCCAGCAGCTTAGAAGTATTCAGTGAGCAGTTCTTC. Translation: CASSLEVFSEQFF.

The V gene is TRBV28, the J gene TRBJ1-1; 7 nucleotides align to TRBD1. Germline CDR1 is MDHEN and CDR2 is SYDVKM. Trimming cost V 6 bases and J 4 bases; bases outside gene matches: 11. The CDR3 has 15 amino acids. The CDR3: CASRGGTAPGTEAFF. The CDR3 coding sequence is TGTGCCAGCAGGGGAGGGACAGCCCCGGGCACTGAAGCTTTCTTT.

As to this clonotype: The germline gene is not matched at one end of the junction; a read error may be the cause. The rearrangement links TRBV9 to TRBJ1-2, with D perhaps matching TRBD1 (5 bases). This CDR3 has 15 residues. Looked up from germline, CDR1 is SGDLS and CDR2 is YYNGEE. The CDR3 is CTSSVVEAGGSGYTF. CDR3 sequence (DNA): TGTACCAGCAGCGTAGTAGAGGCGGGGGGAAGCGGCTACACCTTC. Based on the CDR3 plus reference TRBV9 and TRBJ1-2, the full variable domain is DSGVTQTPKHLITATGQRVTLRCSPRSGDLSVYWYQQSLDQGLQFLIQYYNGEERAKGNILERFSAQQFPDLHSELNLSSLELGDSALYFCTSSVVEAGGSGYTFGSGTRLTVV.

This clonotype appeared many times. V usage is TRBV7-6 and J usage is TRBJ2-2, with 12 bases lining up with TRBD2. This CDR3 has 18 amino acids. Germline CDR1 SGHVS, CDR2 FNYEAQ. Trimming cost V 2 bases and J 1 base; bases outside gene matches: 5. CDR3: CASSLYMTSGRNTGELFF. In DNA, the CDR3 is TGTGCCAGCAGCTTATATATGACTAGCGGGAGGAACACCGGGGAGCTGTTTTTT.

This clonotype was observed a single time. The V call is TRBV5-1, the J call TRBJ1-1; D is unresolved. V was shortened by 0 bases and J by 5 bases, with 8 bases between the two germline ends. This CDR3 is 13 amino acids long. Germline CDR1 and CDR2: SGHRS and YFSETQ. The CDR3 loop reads CASSLEFGTEAFF. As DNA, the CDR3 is TGCGCCAGCAGCTTGGAATTCGGGACTGAAGCTTTCTTT. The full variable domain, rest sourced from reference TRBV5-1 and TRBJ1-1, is KAGVTQTPRYLIKTRGQQVTLSCSPISGHRSVSWYQQTPGQGLQFLFEYFSETQRNKGNFPGRFSGRQFSNSRSEMNVSTLELGDSALYLCASSLEFGTEAFFGQGTRLTVV.

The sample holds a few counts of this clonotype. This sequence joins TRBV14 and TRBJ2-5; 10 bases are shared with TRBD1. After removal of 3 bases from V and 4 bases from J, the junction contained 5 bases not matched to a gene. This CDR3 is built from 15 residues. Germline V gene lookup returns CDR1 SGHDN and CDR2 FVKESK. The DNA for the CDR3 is TGTGCCAGCAGCCAGAAAAGGACAGGGGGAGAGACCCAGTACTTC. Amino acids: CASSQKRTGGETQYF.

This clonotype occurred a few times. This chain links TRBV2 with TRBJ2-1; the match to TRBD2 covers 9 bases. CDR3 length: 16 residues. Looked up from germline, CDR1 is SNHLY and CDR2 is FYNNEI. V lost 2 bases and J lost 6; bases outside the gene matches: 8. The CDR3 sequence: CASSERRLAGSNEQFF. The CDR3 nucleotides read TGTGCCAGCAGTGAAAGAAGGCTAGCGGGAAGCAATGAGCAGTTCTTC.

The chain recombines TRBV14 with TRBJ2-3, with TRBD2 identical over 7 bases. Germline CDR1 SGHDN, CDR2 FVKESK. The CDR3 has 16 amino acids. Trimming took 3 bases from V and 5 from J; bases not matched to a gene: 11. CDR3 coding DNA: TGTGCCAGCAGCCAGGGACTAAGGGGCCGCAGAGATACGCAGTATTTT. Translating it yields CASSQGLRGRRDTQYF.

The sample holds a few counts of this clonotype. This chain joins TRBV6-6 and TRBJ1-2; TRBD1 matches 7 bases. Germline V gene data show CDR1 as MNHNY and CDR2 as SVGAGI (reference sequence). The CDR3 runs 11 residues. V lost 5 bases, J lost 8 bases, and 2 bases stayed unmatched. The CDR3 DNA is TGTGCCAGCAGTGGGACAGCCGGCTACACCTTC. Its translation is CASSGTAGYTF.

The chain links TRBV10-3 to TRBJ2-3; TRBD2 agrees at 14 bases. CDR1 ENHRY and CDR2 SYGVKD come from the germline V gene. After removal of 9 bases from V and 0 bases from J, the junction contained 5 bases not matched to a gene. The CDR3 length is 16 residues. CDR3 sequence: CAIAGLAGVSTDTQYF. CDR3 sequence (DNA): TGTGCCATAGCGGGACTAGCGGGAGTTAGCACAGATACGCAGTATTTT.

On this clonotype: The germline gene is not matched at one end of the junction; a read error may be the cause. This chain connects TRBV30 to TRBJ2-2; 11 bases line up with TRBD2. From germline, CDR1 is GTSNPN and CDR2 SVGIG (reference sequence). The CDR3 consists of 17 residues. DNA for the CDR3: TGTGCCGGGAGGGGACTTAGCGGGGGGGCGAACACCGGGGAGCTGTTTTTT. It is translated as CAGRGLSGGANTGELFF. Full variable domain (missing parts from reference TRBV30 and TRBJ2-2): SQTIHQWPATLVQPVGSPLSLECTVEGTSNPNLYWYRQAAGRGLQLLFYSVGIGQISSEVPQNLSASRPQDRQFILSSKKLLLSDSGFYLCAGRGLSGGANTGELFFGEGSRLTVL.

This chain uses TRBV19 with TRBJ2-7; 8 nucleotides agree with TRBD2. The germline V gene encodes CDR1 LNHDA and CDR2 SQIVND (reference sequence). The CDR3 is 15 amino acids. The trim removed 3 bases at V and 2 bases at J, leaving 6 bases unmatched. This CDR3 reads CASSIGSGTTYEQYF. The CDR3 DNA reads TGTGCCAGTAGTATCGGTAGCGGGACAACCTACGAGCAGTACTTC.

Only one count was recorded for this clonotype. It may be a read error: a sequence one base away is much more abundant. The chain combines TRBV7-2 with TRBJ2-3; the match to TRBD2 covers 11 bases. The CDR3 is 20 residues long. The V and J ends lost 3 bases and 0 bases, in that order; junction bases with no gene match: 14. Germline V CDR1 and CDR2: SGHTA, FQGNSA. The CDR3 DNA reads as TGTACCAGCAGCTTGCGGGCTAGCGGGGGGATGGCTGTTAGCACAGATACGCAGTATTTT. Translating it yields CTSSLRASGGMAVSTDTQYF. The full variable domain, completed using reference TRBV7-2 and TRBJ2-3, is GAGVSQSPSNKVTEKGKDVELRCDPISGHTALYWYRQSLGQGLEFLIYFQGNSAPDKSGLPSDRFSAERTGGSVSTLTIQRTQQEDSAVYLCTSSLRASGGMAVSTDTQYFGPGTRLTVL.

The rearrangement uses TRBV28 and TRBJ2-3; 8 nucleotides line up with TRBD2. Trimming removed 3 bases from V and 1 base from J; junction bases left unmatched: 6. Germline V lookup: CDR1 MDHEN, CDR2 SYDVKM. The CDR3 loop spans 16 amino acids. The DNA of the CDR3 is TGTGCCAGCAGTTTTTATAGCGGGACACGCACAGATACGCAGTATTTT. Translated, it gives CASSFYSGTRTDTQYF. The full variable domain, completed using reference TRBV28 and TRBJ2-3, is DVKVTQSSRYLVKRTGEKVFLECVQDMDHENMFWYRQDPGLGLRLIYFSYDVKMKEKGDIPEGYSVSREKKERFSLILESASTNQTSMYLCASSFYSGTRTDTQYFGPGTRLTVL.